The 30 T cell receptor beta chains reported below all come from one sample, sequenced in a study of beta chain features in type 1 diabetes. The entirety of the isolated RNA underwent reverse transcription, so expressed TCRB transcripts were sequenced. Sequencing was performed with immunoSEQ multiplex PCR; in TCRdb, only in-frame clones are kept and a portion is missing. In the table there are about 740,000 clones, roughly 13% of which are singletons. Their antigen targets remain unknown. Study-level findings and limits: People with Type 1 diabetes carried modestly yet significantly shorter TCRB CDR3s in all four CD4+ subsets.

Sequenced: naive CD4+ T cells from blood. Receptors originate from a man in his late teens or twenties with type 1 diabetes.

This clone was counted only a few times. This rearrangement joins TRBV12-5 to TRBJ2-1; 9 bases fit TRBD2. Germline-derived CDR1 and CDR2 are LGHNT and FRNRAP. This CDR3 comprises 14 residues. Trimming cost V 5 bases and J 6 bases; bases outside gene matches: 5. CDR3 amino acids: CASGEGLAGNEQFF. The CDR3 nucleotides read TGTGCTAGTGGTGAGGGACTAGCAGGCAATGAGCAGTTCTTC.

V and J are TRBV2 and TRBJ1-5; no reliable D call. The V end lost 7 bases, the J end lost 9 bases, and 10 bases lay between the germline ends. The CDR3 is 11 amino acids. CDR1 is SNHLY and CDR2 is FYNNEI in the germline V gene. In DNA form, the CDR3 reads TGTGCCAGCACCTTGGCTGGGCCCCAGCATTTT. Its translation: CASTLAGPQHF. The variable domain in full, with the rest retrieved from reference TRBV2 and TRBJ1-5, is EPEVTQTPSHQVTQMGQEVILRCVPISNHLYFYWYRQILGQKVEFLVSFYNNEISEKSEIFDDQFSVERPDGSNFTLKIRSTKLEDSAMYFCASTLAGPQHFGDGTRLSIL.

The J gene is TRBJ2-5, the V gene TRBV2; no clear D gene. The CDR3 sequence is 14 residues long. From germline, CDR1 is SNHLY and CDR2 FYNNEI. Trimming took 6 bases from V and 2 from J, leaving 13 bases between them. In DNA, the CDR3 is TGTGCCAGCAGATTCGAGCTTCGGCAAGAGACCCAGTACTTC. Translated: CASRFELRQETQYF.

This clone has more than one count but fewer than ten. Other nucleotide sequences in the sample specify the same CDR3. The chain couples TRBV5-1 to TRBJ2-1, with D maybe TRBD1 (5 bases). V shed 0 bases and J shed 0 bases, with 10 bases lying between them. CDR3 length equals 16 residues. Germline V gives CDR1 SGHRS, CDR2 YFSETQ. CDR3 amino acids: CASSLGGTSSYNEQFF. CDR3 bases: TGCGCCAGCAGCTTGGGGGGCACCAGCTCCTACAATGAGCAGTTCTTC.

This clone appeared a few times. The genes are TRBV18 and TRBJ1-1, with D unclear. Trimming cost V 2 bases and J 1 base, with 8 bases left between them. Germline V CDR1 and CDR2: KGHSH, LQKENI. The CDR3 consists of 14 residues. The CDR3 loop is CASSPGVTNTEAFF. CDR3 DNA sequence: TGTGCCAGCTCACCAGGGGTTACGAACACTGAAGCTTTCTTT.

This clone turned up a few times. The same CDR3 can be traced to other DNA sequences in this sample. V and J are TRBV18 and TRBJ2-5; D perhaps matches TRBD2 (5 bases). The V and J ends lost 3 bases and 1 base respectively, with 6 bases between them. CDR1 and CDR2 from the germline V gene are KGHSH and LQKENI. The CDR3 extends over 13 amino acids. CDR3 residues: CASSPGVQETQYF. In DNA, the CDR3 is TGTGCCAGCTCACCGGGAGTCCAAGAGACCCAGTACTTC.

This clone came up a few times. This same CDR3 is encoded by further DNA sequences in the sample. The chain is built from TRBV30 and TRBJ2-7, with 11 positions matching TRBD2. Trimming removed 1 base from V and 3 bases from J; junction bases left unmatched: 2. Looked up from germline, CDR1 is GTSNPN and CDR2 is SVGIG (reference sequence). This CDR3 contains 14 residues. The CDR3 sequence is CAWSGLAGGYEQYF. The CDR3 bases are TGTGCCTGGAGTGGGCTAGCGGGGGGCTACGAGCAGTACTTC.

In its sample, this clone was seen a few times. The V gene is TRBV20-1, the J gene TRBJ1-2; 9 bases map to TRBD1. With V trimmed by 5 bases and J by 13 bases, 8 bases remained unmatched. The length of the CDR3 is 11 residues. Germline V lookup: CDR1 DFQATT, CDR2 SNEGSKA (reference sequence). The CDR3 loop reads CSAGGDRVVTF. The CDR3 coding sequence is TGCAGTGCTGGGGGGGACAGGGTCGTCACCTTC.

This chain connects TRBV6-1 to TRBJ1-6; TRBD1 matches at 8 bases. This CDR3 is 16 amino acids long. CDR1 and CDR2 (germline): MNHNS, SASEGT. The V and J ends lost 4 bases and 0 bases, in that order; junction bases with no gene match: 2. For the CDR3, the DNA is TGTGCCAGCAGTGGACAGGGGAGCTCCTATAATTCACCCCTCCACTTT. Its translation: CASSGQGSSYNSPLHF.

This clone was observed a handful of times. This chain joins TRBV11-2 and TRBJ2-2; D ambiguous. The CDR3 is made up of 15 amino acids. Germline V gene data show CDR1 as SGHAT and CDR2 as FQNNGV. V gave up 5 bases and J gave up 0 bases, with 10 bases separating them. In nucleotides, the CDR3 is TGTGCCAGCAGCACAGTCCGGACGAACACCGGGGAGCTGTTTTTT. Its protein is CASSTVRTNTGELFF.

CDR3 sequence reads: CASTGGTTNTEAFF. The CDR3 DNA is TGTGCCAGCACCGGAGGGACAACGAACACTGAAGCTTTCTTT. The rearrangement joins TRBV6-1 to TRBJ1-1; a weak D match, TRBD1 (6 bases). Germline CDR1 MNHNS, CDR2 SASEGT. The CDR3 consists of 14 residues. V was clipped by 7 bases and J by 1 base, with 13 bases between them.

The V gene is TRBV27, the J gene TRBJ2-5; D uncertain. The CDR3 is 12 amino acids. Germline lookup yields CDR1 MNHEY and CDR2 SMNVEV (reference sequence). Trimming shortened V by 1 base and J by 0 bases, and 0 bases separated the two germline ends. The chain's CDR3 is CASSLYQETQYF. The CDR3 nucleotides read TGTGCCAGCAGTTTATACCAAGAGACCCAGTACTTC.

Concerning this clone: The same CDR3 arises from other DNA sequences in this sample as well. The V gene is TRBV5-1, the J gene TRBJ1-1; D call uncertain. This CDR3 comprises 13 residues. Germline CDR1 reads SGHRS; CDR2 reads YFSETQ. V was cut by 4 bases and J by 0 bases, with 7 bases left in between. The CDR3 DNA reads as TGCGCCAGCAGCCCCAGACTGAACACTGAAGCTTTCTTT. It specifies CASSPRLNTEAFF.

The chain uses TRBV19 and TRBJ2-6; no firm D call. Deletions cut 5 bases from V and 0 bases from J, with 8 bases between. The CDR3 runs 15 residues. The germline V gene encodes CDR1 LNHDA and CDR2 SQIVND (reference sequence). CDR3 coding DNA: TGTGCCAGTAGTTCTCGAGTCTCTGGGGCCAACGTCCTGACTTTC. Its protein is CASSSRVSGANVLTF.

The chain recombines TRBV10-3 with TRBJ1-4; perhaps TRBD1 as D (5 bases). Per the germline V gene, CDR1 is ENHRY and CDR2 is SYGVKD. V was clipped by 6 bases and J by 5 bases, with 13 bases between them. The CDR3 totals 14 residues. CDR3 protein: CAISRGQGNEKLFF. The CDR3 bases are TGTGCCATCAGCCGAGGGCAGGGCAATGAAAAACTGTTTTTT.

The chain combines TRBV5-4 with TRBJ2-1, with 11 positions matching TRBD2. Germline-derived CDR1 and CDR2 are SGHNT and YYREEE (reference sequence). This CDR3 has 13 amino acids. The trim removed 0 bases at V and 15 bases at J, leaving 5 bases unmatched. The CDR3 DNA reads TGTGCCAGCAGCTTGGCCACTAGCGGGGGTACGTTCTTC. It codes for CASSLATSGGTFF.

This rearrangement joins TRBV7-3 to TRBJ2-3; D possibly matches TRBD1 or TRBD2 (5 bases each). CDR3 size: 16 residues. The V end lost 7 bases, the J end lost 2 bases, and 19 bases lay between the germline ends. The germline V gene has CDR1 SGHTA and CDR2 FQGTGA. The CDR3 here is CASKSRGGANTDTQYF. CDR3 DNA: TGTGCCAGCAAATCTCGGGGTGGGGCGAACACAGATACGCAGTATTTT.

The chain carries TRBV2 and TRBJ2-5; TRBD1 matches 8 bases. The CDR3 has 13 amino acids. Trimming cost V 9 bases and J 3 bases; bases outside gene matches: 6. In germline, CDR1 is SNHLY, CDR2 FYNNEI. Written as DNA, the CDR3 is TGTGCCAGTGACAGGGGATCGGAAGAGACCCAGTACTTC. Protein sequence: CASDRGSEETQYF.

The V gene is TRBV28, the J gene TRBJ2-7; D unresolved. The CDR3 is made up of 15 amino acids. The germline CDR1 and CDR2 sequences are MDHEN and SYDVKM. V shed 4 bases and J shed 3 bases, with 16 bases lying between them. CDR3 residues: CASSSTGPTDYEQYF. The CDR3, as DNA: TGTGCCAGCAGTTCCACCGGGCCTACCGACTACGAGCAGTACTTC.

This clone was seen only a few times. The J gene is TRBJ2-2, the V gene TRBV7-9; the D is unclear. Germline CDR1 reads SEHNR; CDR2 reads FQNEAQ (reference sequence). The CDR3 extends over 13 amino acids. Trimming removed 4 bases at V and 6 bases at J, with 9 bases between. The CDR3 nucleotides read TGTGCCAGCAGCTCCAGAAATGCCGGGGAGCTGTTTTTT. Encoded protein: CASSSRNAGELFF.

The chain is built from TRBV6-5 and TRBJ2-3; TRBD2 matches at 8 bases. Germline CDR1 MNHEY, CDR2 SVGAGI. The V segment lost 2 bases and the J segment 4 bases; nucleotides outside the gene matches: 8. CDR3 size: 16 residues. CDR3 in amino acids: CASSYTQRGSADTQYF. The CDR3 coding sequence is TGTGCCAGCAGTTACACCCAGCGGGGGTCCGCAGATACGCAGTATTTT.

The rearrangement joins TRBV10-2 to TRBJ1-2, with D possibly TRBD1 on 5 matching bases. Germline CDR1 reads WSHSY; CDR2 reads SAAADI. This CDR3 region has 15 residues. V lost 2 bases, J lost 2 bases, and 12 bases lay in between. CDR3 residues: CASSEGGRENYGYTF. CDR3 DNA sequence: TGCGCCAGCAGTGAGGGTGGCAGGGAGAACTATGGCTACACCTTC.

The rearrangement joins TRBV9 to TRBJ2-1; 8 positions match TRBD2. The length of the CDR3 is 15 residues. CDR1 SGDLS and CDR2 YYNGEE come from the germline V gene. Unmatched junction bases numbered 6, after V lost 0 bases and J lost 7 bases. DNA for the CDR3: TGTGCCAGCAGCGTAGCGGGGGGGCTGGCAAATGAGCAGTTCTTC. Translating it yields CASSVAGGLANEQFF.

This clone was recorded a few times. The chain is built from TRBV7-6 and TRBJ1-2, with D unresolved. This CDR3 region has 13 residues. From germline, CDR1 is SGHVS and CDR2 FNYEAQ. V dropped 4 bases and J dropped 6 bases, with 12 bases sitting between them. This CDR3 is CASSSDALHGYTF. CDR3 DNA sequence: TGTGCCAGCAGCTCAGACGCTCTGCATGGCTACACCTTC.

The chain is built from TRBV14 and TRBJ1-6; D uncertain. The CDR3 has 11 residues. CDR1 and CDR2 (germline): SGHDN, FVKESK. Trimming took off 3 bases at V and 10 bases at J, with 4 bases between the two ends. CDR3 region: CASSHGSPLHF. The CDR3 DNA reads as TGTGCCAGCAGCCACGGATCACCCCTCCACTTT.

This clone showed up many times. V gene TRBV15 combines with J gene TRBJ2-5; possible D gene TRBD2, 6 bases. This CDR3 is 14 amino acids long. The V and J ends lost 3 bases and 5 bases respectively, with 13 bases between them. The germline gives CDR1 LNHNV, CDR2 YYDKDF (reference sequence). CDR3 sequence reads: CATSSPAAGETQYF. The CDR3, as DNA: TGTGCCACCAGCAGCCCGGCGGCGGGGGAGACCCAGTACTTC.

The gene calls are TRBV4-1 and TRBJ2-6, with 10 bases aligning to TRBD1. In germline, CDR1 is MGHRA, CDR2 YSYEKL. V lost 6 bases, J lost 0 bases, and 8 bases stayed unmatched. This CDR3 is built from 18 residues. CDR3 region: CASSPGQGPLSGANVLTF. Here the CDR3 DNA reads TGCGCCAGCAGTCCGGGACAGGGGCCGCTCTCTGGGGCCAACGTCCTGACTTTC.

This clone was observed a few times. Other nucleotide sequences from this sample produce the same CDR3. For the CDR3, the DNA is TGTGCCAGCAGCTTAGGCCCTGACAGTAGCAATCAGCCCCAGCATTTT. Its protein product is CASSLGPDSSNQPQHF. The chain links TRBV7-9 to TRBJ1-5; a weak D match, TRBD1 (5 bases). Germline V gene lookup returns CDR1 SEHNR and CDR2 FQNEAQ (reference sequence). This CDR3 contains 16 residues. Trimming shortened V by 1 base and J by 0 bases, and 10 bases separated the two germline ends.

This sequence joins TRBV15 and TRBJ1-1, with no clear D. Trimming removed 0 bases at V and 5 bases at J, with 10 bases between. The CDR3 length is 14 residues. Germline loops: CDR1 LNHNV, CDR2 YYDKDF (reference sequence). This CDR3 is CATSREEGGTEAFF. The CDR3 DNA sequence: TGTGCCACCAGCAGAGAAGAGGGAGGTACTGAAGCTTTCTTT.

This chain uses TRBV14 with TRBJ1-6, with D possibly TRBD1 on 6 matching bases. This CDR3 comprises 13 residues. Germline CDR1 is SGHDN and CDR2 is FVKESK. V was clipped by 4 bases and J by 10 bases, with 11 bases between them. The CDR3 DNA follows: TGTGCCAGCAGCCCGACAGGTTTCTCACCCCTCCACTTT. Amino acid sequence: CASSPTGFSPLHF. The full variable domain, in which reference TRBV14 and TRBJ1-6 provide the parts outside the CDR3, is EAGVTQFPSHSVIEKGQTVTLRCDPISGHDNLYWYRRVMGKEIKFLLHFVKESKQDESGMPNNRFLAERTGGTYSTLKVQPAELEDSGVYFCASSPTGFSPLHFGNGTRLTVT.